One T cell receptor beta chain is described in this entry. The antigen remains undetermined. The sample belongs to a study of OX40 agonist ivuxolimab in advanced cancers. Study-level points and caveats: Antigens targeted by the expanded peripheral T cells were not determined. Compared with CD4+, CD8+ T cells on average had more expanded clones.

Losses at the gene ends were 1 base for V and 4 bases for J; bases not matched to a gene: 6. Germline V gene data show CDR1 as SGDLS and CDR2 as YYNGEE. The CDR3 length is 16 residues. Sequencing was performed with immunoSEQ multiplex PCR; in TCRdb, only in-frame clones are kept and a portion is missing. The sample holds about 35,000 clones, around four fifths seen once. If patients had autoimmune disease history or systemic immunosuppression, they were excluded. The receptor's source is an adult with an advanced solid tumor such as melanoma, head and neck, liver or kidney cancer. This specimen was CD4+ or CD8+ T cells sorted from blood, taken in a trial of the OX40 agonist ivuxolimab. The J gene is TRBJ2-3, the V gene TRBV9; 10 bases are shared with TRBD2. CDR3 nucleotide sequence: TGTGCCAGCAGCGTAACAGCGGGGGGGTATTCAGATACGCAGTATTTT. It translates to CASSVTAGGYSDTQYF.